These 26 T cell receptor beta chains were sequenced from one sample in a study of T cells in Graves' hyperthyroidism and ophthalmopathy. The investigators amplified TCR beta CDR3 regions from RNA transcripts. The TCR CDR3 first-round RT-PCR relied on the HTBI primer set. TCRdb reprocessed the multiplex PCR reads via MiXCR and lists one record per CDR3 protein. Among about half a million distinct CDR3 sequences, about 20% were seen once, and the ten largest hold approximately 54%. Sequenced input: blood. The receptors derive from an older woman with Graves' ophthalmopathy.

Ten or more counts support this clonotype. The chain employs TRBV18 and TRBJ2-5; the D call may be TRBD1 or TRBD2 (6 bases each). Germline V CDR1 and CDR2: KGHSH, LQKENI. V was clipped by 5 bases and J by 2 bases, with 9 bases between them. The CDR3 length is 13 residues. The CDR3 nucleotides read TGTGCCAGCTCAGGAGGGACACAAGAGACCCAGTACTTC. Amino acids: CASSGGTQETQYF. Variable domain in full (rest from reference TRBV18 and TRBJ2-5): NAGVMQNPRHLVRRRGQEARLRCSPMKGHSHVYWYRQLPEEGLKFMVYLQKENIIDESGMPKERFSAEFPKEGPSILRIQQVVRGDSAAYFCASSGGTQETQYFGPGTRLLVL.

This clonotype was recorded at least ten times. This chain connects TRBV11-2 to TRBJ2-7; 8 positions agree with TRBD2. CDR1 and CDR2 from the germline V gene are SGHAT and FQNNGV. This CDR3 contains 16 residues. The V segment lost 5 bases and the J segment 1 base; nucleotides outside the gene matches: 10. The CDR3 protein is CASSPYFAGGSYEQYF. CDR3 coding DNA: TGTGCCAGCAGCCCCTACTTTGCGGGGGGATCCTACGAGCAGTACTTC.

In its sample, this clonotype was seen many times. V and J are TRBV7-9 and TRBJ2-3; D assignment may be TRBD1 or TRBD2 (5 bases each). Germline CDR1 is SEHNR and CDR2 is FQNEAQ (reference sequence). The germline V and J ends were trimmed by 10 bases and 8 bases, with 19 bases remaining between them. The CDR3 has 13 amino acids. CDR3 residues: CATRPGGSSTQYF. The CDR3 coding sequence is TGTGCCACCAGGCCTGGGGGTTCAAGTACGCAGTATTTT. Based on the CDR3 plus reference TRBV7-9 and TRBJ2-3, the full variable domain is DTGVSQNPRHKITKRGQNVTFRCDPISEHNRLYWYRQTLGQGPEFLTYFQNEAQLEKSRLLSDRFSAERPKGSFSTLEIQRTEQGDSAMYLCATRPGGSSTQYFGPGTRLTVL.

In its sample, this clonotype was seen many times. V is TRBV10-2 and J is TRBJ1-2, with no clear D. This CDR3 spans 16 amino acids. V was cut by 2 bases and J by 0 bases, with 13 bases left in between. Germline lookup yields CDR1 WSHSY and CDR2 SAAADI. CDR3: CASSENRVAPNYGYTF. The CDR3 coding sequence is TGCGCCAGCAGTGAGAATCGCGTAGCGCCTAACTATGGCTACACCTTC.

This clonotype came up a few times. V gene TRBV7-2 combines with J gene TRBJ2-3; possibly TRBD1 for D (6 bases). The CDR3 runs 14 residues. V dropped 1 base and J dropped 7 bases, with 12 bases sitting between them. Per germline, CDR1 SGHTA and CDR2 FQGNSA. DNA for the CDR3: TGTGCCAGCAGCTTAGTGTCAGGGGATAATACGCAGTATTTT. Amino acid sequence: CASSLVSGDNTQYF.

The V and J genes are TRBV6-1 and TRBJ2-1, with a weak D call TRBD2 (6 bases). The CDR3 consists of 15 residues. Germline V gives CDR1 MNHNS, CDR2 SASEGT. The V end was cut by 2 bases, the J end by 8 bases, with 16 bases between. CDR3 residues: CASSEPGLGRHEQFF. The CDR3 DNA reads TGTGCCAGCAGTGAACCGGGCTTGGGGAGGCATGAGCAGTTCTTC.

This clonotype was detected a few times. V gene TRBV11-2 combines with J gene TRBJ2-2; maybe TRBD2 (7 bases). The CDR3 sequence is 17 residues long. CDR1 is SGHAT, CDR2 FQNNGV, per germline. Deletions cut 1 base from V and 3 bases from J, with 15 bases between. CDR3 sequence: CASSLVGGGAYTGELFF. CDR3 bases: TGTGCCAGCAGCTTAGTAGGGGGGGGCGCATACACCGGGGAGCTGTTTTTT.

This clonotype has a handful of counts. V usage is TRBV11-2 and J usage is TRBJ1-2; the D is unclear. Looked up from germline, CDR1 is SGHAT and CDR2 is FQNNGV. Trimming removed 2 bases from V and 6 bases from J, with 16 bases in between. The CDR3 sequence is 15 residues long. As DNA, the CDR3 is TGTGCCAGCAGCTTATACGTGGTAGGCGGAAATGGCTACACCTTC. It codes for CASSLYVVGGNGYTF.

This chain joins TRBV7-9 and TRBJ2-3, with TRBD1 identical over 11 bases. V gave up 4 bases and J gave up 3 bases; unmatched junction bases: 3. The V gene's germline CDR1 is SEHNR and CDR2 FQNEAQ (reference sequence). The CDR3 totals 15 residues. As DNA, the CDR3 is TGTGCCAGCAGCTCCGGACAGGGGGCAACAGATACGCAGTATTTT. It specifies CASSSGQGATDTQYF.

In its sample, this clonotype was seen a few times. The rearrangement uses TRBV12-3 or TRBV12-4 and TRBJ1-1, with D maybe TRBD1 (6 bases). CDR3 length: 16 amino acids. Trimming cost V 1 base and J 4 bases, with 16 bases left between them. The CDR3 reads CASSLGFGRGSTEAFF. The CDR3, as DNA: TGTGCCAGCAGTTTAGGATTCGGCAGGGGATCCACTGAAGCTTTCTTT.

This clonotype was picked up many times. The CDR3 protein is CASSYTTGTGIDEQYF. CDR3 in DNA: TGTGCCAGCAGTTATACCACCGGGACAGGGATCGACGAGCAGTACTTC. The chain combines TRBV6-2 or TRBV6-3 with TRBJ2-7; 9 positions match TRBD1. Germline V lookup: CDR1 MNHEY, CDR2 SVGEGT. The CDR3 has 16 amino acids. Trimming removed 3 bases from V and 5 bases from J; junction bases left unmatched: 11.

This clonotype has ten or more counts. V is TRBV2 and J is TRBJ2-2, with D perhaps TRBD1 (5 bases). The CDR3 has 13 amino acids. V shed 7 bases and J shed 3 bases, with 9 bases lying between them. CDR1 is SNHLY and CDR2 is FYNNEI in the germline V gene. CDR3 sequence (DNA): TGTGCCAGCATTATAGGGGACACCGGGGAGCTGTTTTTT. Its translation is CASIIGDTGELFF.

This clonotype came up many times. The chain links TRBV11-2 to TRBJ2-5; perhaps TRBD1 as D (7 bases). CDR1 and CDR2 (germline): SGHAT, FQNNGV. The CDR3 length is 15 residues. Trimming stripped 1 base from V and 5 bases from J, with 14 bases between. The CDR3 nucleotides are TGTGCCAGCAGCTTAGGCGGGACAGCCCGGGAGACCCAGTACTTC. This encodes CASSLGGTARETQYF.

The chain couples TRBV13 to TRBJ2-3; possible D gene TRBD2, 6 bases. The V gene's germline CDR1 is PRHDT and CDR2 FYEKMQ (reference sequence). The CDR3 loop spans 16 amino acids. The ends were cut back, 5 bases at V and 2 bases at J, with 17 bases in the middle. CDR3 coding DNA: TGTGCCAGCAGCGTCCATAGCGGAGGTTACACAGATACGCAGTATTTT. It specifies CASSVHSGGYTDTQYF.

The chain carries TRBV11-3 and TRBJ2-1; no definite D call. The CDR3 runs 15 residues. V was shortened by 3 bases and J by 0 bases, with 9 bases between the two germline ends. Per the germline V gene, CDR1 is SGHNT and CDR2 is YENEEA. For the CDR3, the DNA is TGTGCCAGCAGCTTTGGTCCGAGCTCCTACAATGAGCAGTTCTTC. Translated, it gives CASSFGPSSYNEQFF.

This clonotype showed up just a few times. CDR3 loop: CATSESQSLAGGWGEQFF. The CDR3, as DNA: TGTGCCACCAGTGAGTCTCAATCACTAGCGGGAGGATGGGGTGAGCAGTTCTTC. The V and J genes are TRBV24-1 and TRBJ2-1; 12 bases line up with TRBD2. This CDR3 comprises 18 residues. The V segment lost 4 bases and the J segment 9 bases; nucleotides outside the gene matches: 15. The germline CDR1 and CDR2 sequences are KGHDR and SFDVKD.

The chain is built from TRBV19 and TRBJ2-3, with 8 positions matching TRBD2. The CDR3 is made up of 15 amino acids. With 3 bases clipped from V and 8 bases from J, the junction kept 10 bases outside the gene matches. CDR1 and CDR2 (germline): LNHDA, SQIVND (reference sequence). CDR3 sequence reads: CASSILAGRGGTQYF. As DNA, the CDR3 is TGTGCCAGTAGTATTTTAGCGGGAAGGGGGGGTACGCAGTATTTT.

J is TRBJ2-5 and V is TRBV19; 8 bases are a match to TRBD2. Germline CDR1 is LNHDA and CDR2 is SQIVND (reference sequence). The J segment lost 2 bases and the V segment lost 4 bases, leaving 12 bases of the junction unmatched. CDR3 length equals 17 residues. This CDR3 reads CASSKRVTGGGQETQYF. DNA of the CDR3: TGTGCCAGTAGTAAGCGAGTCACAGGCGGGGGGCAAGAGACCCAGTACTTC.

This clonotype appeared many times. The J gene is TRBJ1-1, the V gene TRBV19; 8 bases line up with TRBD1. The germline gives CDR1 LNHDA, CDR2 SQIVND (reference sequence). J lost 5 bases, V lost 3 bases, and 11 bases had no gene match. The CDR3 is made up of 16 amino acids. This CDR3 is CASSIASGGATTEAFF. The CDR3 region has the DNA TGTGCCAGTAGTATCGCGTCAGGGGGCGCAACAACTGAAGCTTTCTTT. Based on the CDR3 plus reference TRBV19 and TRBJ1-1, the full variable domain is DGGITQSPKYLFRKEGQNVTLSCEQNLNHDAMYWYRQDPGQGLRLIYYSQIVNDFQKGDIAEGYSVSREKKESFPLTVTSAQKNPTAFYLCASSIASGGATTEAFFGQGTRLTVV.

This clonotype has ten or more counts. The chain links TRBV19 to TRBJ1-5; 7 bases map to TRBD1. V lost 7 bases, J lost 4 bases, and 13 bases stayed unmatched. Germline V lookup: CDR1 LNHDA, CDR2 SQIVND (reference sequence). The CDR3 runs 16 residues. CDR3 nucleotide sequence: TGTGCCAGTACCAAAAAGGGACAGCTCGATAATCAGCCCCAGCATTTT. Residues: CASTKKGQLDNQPQHF.

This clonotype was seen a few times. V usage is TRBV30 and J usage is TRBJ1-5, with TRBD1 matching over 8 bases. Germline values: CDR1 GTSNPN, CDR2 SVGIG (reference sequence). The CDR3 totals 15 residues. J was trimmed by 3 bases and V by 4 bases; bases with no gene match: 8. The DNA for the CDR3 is TGTGCCTGGACTCAAGGACAGGGCGCCAATCAGCCCCAGCATTTT. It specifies CAWTQGQGANQPQHF.

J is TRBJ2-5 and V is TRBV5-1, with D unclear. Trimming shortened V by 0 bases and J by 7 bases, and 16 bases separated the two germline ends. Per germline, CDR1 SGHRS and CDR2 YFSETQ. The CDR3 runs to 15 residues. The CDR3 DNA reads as TGCGCCAGCAGCTTGGAGTCACCTGGGCAACGGACCCAGTACTTC. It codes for CASSLESPGQRTQYF.

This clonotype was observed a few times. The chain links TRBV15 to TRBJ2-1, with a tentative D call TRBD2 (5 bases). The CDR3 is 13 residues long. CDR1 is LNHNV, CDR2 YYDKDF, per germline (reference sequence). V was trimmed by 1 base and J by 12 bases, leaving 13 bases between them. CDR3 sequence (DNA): TGTGCCACCAGCAGAGGGGTCGGGGAACGGCAGTTCTTC. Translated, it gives CATSRGVGERQFF.

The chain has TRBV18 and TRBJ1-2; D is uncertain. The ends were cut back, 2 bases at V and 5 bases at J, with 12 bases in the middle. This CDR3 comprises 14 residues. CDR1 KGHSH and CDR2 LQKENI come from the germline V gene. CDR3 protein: CASSPGPETYGYTF. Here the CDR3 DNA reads TGTGCCAGCTCACCAGGTCCAGAGACTTATGGCTACACCTTC.

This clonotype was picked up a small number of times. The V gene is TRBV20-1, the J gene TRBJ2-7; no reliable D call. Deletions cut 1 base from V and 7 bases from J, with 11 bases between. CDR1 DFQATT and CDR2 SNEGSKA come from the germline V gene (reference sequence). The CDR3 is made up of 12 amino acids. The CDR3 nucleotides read TGCAGTGCTAGAGTCCCGGAAGGGGAGCAGTACTTC. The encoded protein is CSARVPEGEQYF.

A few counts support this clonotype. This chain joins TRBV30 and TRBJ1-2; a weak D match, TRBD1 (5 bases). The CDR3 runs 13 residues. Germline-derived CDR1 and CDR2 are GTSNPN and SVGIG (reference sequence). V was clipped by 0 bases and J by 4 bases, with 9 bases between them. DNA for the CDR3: TGTGCCTGGAGTGTAACAGGCATCTATGGCTACACCTTC. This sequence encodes CAWSVTGIYGYTF.